This is a list of T cell receptor beta chains from one sample in a study of CD8 T cells in Susac syndrome. From the immunoSEQ multiplex PCR reads, TCRdb called clonotypes with MiXCR, one entry per CDR3 protein. The data contain around 50,000 distinct CDR3 sequences, about 91% of them seen just once; the ten biggest clones take up around 0.43%. The sample comprised CD8+ T cells from PBMCs. The receptor set was obtained from a human donor in good health. CDR3s include the opening cysteine and the closing phenylalanine or tryptophan. Size is stated for part of the rows, as once, few or many counts, or as a class when the clone is expanded.

>TRBV7-9|.|TRBJ1-1
CASRPDLGIGNTEAFF
>TRBV27|.|TRBJ2-4
CASSPQREGAKNIQYF
>TRBV9|.|TRBJ2-7
CASGTGVEQYF
>TRBV12-3/TRBV12-4|.|TRBJ1-1
CASSSPRNTEAFF
>TRBV29-1|.|TRBJ2-1
CSVEVHEQFF
>TRBV9|.|TRBJ1-1
CASSVVGGSNTEAFF
>TRBV7-9|.|TRBJ2-2
CASSPPTGGPNTGELFF
>TRBV9|.|TRBJ2-7
CASSAGSSSYEQYF
>TRBV15|.|TRBJ2-5
CATSTRGQGEGTQYF
>TRBV7-9|.|TRBJ1-4
CASSFQNEKLFF
>TRBV29-1|.|TRBJ1-1
CSVVGGTEAFF
>TRBV4-1|.|TRBJ1-4
CASSQTVLNEKLFF
>TRBV11-2|.|TRBJ2-7
CASSPRDRVLEQYF
>TRBV7-9|few|TRBJ1-1
CASSTGTEAFF
>TRBV30|.|TRBJ1-1
CAWSPSGGTEAFF
>TRBV7-9|.|TRBJ1-1
CASSFSSPGDTEAFF
>TRBV14|.|TRBJ2-7
CASRPGTGVFYEQYF
>TRBV27|.|TRBJ2-3
CASSFLRDTQYF
>TRBV2|.|TRBJ2-1
CASSGPYNEQFF
>TRBV7-9|.|TRBJ2-2
CASSLAGTSGSTGELFF
>TRBV12-3/TRBV12-4|.|TRBJ2-3
CASSPRSDSGITDTQYF
>TRBV21-1|.|TRBJ1-1
CASGTGPNTEAFF
>TRBV29-1|few|TRBJ2-7
CSVERLEERYEQYF
>TRBV5-5|.|TRBJ1-1
CASSLEPMLAEAFF
>TRBV7-9|.|TRBJ2-5
CASSSQDSQETQYF
>TRBV19|.|TRBJ1-5
CASSQGGIVQPQHF
>TRBV10-2|.|TRBJ2-3
CASTNRTSASTDTQYF
>TRBV11-3|.|TRBJ2-5
CASSSFWDSEETQYF
>TRBV29-1|.|TRBJ2-1
CSVETGRGYNEQFF
>TRBV12-3/TRBV12-4|once|TRBJ2-1
CASSFPTSGHNEQFF
>TRBV6-5|.|TRBJ2-7
CASSHPQGLNEQYF
>TRBV3-1|.|TRBJ2-1
CASSRIIYEQFF
>TRBV2|.|TRBJ1-1
CASSDGRGNTEAFF
>TRBV18|.|TRBJ1-2
CASSPPGDGYTF
>TRBV6-6|.|TRBJ1-3
CASTVMAGGINTIYF
>TRBV11-2|few|TRBJ2-7
CASSLHPSGSSYEQYF
>TRBV2|.|TRBJ2-7
CASSGYGTDYEQYF
>TRBV29-1|.|TRBJ2-1
CSVGLAWGNEQFF
>TRBV14|.|TRBJ2-7
CASSQEEAVSYEQYF
>TRBV29-1|few|TRBJ2-1
CSVEAIGTSGNYNEQFF
>TRBV10-3|.|TRBJ1-2
CAISEPTGATINYGYTF
>TRBV6-2/TRBV6-3|.|TRBJ2-7
CASSFRSDGPDVATYEQYF
>TRBV6-5|once|TRBJ1-4
CASSYTTGGEKLFF
>TRBV29-1|.|TRBJ2-7
CSAASGPYEQYF
>TRBV9|.|TRBJ2-2
CASSPHSGGRVYGELFF
>TRBV6-5|.|TRBJ1-1
CASFRGNTEAFF
>TRBV2|.|TRBJ2-7
CASSDGTGKDEQYF
>TRBV9|once|TRBJ2-3
CASSVKAETDTQYF
>TRBV29-1|once|TRBJ2-7
CSVEPRDSPYEQYF
>TRBV12-3/TRBV12-4|.|TRBJ2-7
CASSIGTGNEQYF
>TRBV7-9|.|TRBJ1-1
CASSPPTREAFF
>TRBV29-1|.|TRBJ2-7
CSVEEGLSEQYF
>TRBV20-1|once|TRBJ1-1
CSARDMDSSSTEAFF